This TCR beta chain was documented in a study of blood T cell repertoires in COVID-19. Overall study context: Acute-phase and convalescent COVID-19 samples originated in the United States, Italy and Spain. T cells, B-cell-depleted T cells, or PBMCs supplied cDNA or gDNA.

V trimming: 0 bases; J trimming: 7 bases; junction bases outside the gene matches: 7. CDR1 and CDR2 (germline): ENHRY, SYGVKD. The CDR3 sequence is 17 residues long. This clone appeared a few times. Authors' processing steps: By means of reference gene primer amplification, nucleated cell counts were estimated. Clones were read by immunoSEQ multiplex PCR, and TCRdb kept only the in-frame ones, dropping some. V and J calls and clone size are those listed in that table; D and trimming were worked out from the DNA. The data contain some 250,000 clones, less than 85% of them singletons. This chain uses TRBV10-3 with TRBJ2-7; 15 bases are a match to TRBD2. Material: peripheral blood. This clonotype was sampled from a woman between 18 and 29 years old with acute or convalescent COVID-19. For the CDR3, the DNA is TGTGCCATCAGTGAGTCGGCGGGGACTAGCGGGAGGAGGGAGCAGTACTTC. It translates to CAISESAGTSGRREQYF.